One and the same sample provided the 9 T cell receptor beta chains below, sequenced in a study of shared clonotypes between healthy human individuals. The repertoire was sequenced with immunoSEQ multiplex PCR; TCRdb's copy has only in-frame clones and lacks some. The data show some 2.1 million clones, with 80% to 95% seen just once and about 1.7% held by the top ten. As defined, naive CD8 cells were CD45RO-negative and positively selected for CCR7, with terminally differentiated effector memory CD45RA+ cells excluded. The sample was naive CD8+ T cells from PBMCs. The receptors originated from a young man in good health. Some clones in this sample may be carry-over from other donors' samples.

As to this clone: At one end, the junction sequence differs from germline, possibly due to a read error. V usage is TRBV13 and J usage is TRBJ2-1; D is ambiguous. The germline V gene has CDR1 PRHDT and CDR2 FYEKMQ (reference sequence). The CDR3 is made up of 13 amino acids. The CDR3 region has the DNA TGTGCCAGCAGCTTAGAGTATGGGCCTGAGAAGTTCTTC. It is translated as CASSLEYGPEKFF. Based on the CDR3 plus reference TRBV13 and TRBJ2-1, the full variable domain is AAGVIQSPRHLIKEKRETATLKCYPIPRHDTVYWYQQGPGQDPQFLISFYEKMQSDKGSIPDRFSAQQFSDYHSELNMSSLELGDSALYFCASSLEYGPEKFFGPGTRLTVL.

The CDR3 loop reads CASSHGTDYGYTF. CDR3 nucleotide sequence: TGTGCCAGCAGCCACGGGACAGACTATGGCTACACCTTC. The rearrangement links TRBV7-6 to TRBJ1-2, with 7 bases fitting TRBD1. After removal of 5 bases from V and 3 bases from J, the junction contained 3 bases not matched to a gene. CDR1 and CDR2 from the germline V gene are SGHVS and FNYEAQ. The CDR3 spans 13 residues.

For this clone: Other DNA sequences of this sample code for an identical CDR3. The chain combines TRBV28 with TRBJ2-2, with no clear D. This CDR3 spans 12 amino acids. The germline CDR1 and CDR2 sequences are MDHEN and SYDVKM. Trimming took 3 bases from V and 6 from J, leaving 5 bases between them. Written as DNA, the CDR3 is TGTGCCAGCAGTTTCCCCCCCGGGGAGCTGTTTTTT. It encodes CASSFPPGELFF.

In this sample, this clone turned up once. V and J are TRBV5-4 and TRBJ1-2; the D gene is possibly TRBD1 (5 bases). The CDR3 extends over 14 amino acids. Deletions cut 0 bases from V and 6 bases from J, with 12 bases between. The germline V gene encodes CDR1 SGHNT and CDR2 YYREEE (reference sequence). The CDR3 spells CASSLERGKNGYTF. In DNA form, the CDR3 reads TGTGCCAGCAGCTTGGAACGGGGGAAAAATGGCTACACCTTC. The whole variable domain, remainder taken from reference TRBV5-4 and TRBJ1-2, is ETGVTQSPTHLIKTRGQQVTLRCSSQSGHNTVSWYQQALGQGPQFIFQYYREEENGRGNFPPRFSGLQFPNYSSELNVNALELDDSALYLCASSLERGKNGYTFGSGTRLTVV.

The CDR3 sequence: CASSRQGSGANVLTF. The CDR3 nucleotides are TGTGCCAGCAGCCGTCAGGGGTCTGGGGCCAACGTCCTGACTTTC. V is TRBV28 and J is TRBJ2-6; maybe TRBD1 (6 bases). Looked up from germline, CDR1 is MDHEN and CDR2 is SYDVKM. This CDR3 comprises 15 residues. Trimming left V 6 bases short and J 1 base short, with 10 bases between. Full variable domain (outside the CDR3, taken from reference TRBV28 and TRBJ2-6): DVKVTQSSRYLVKRTGEKVFLECVQDMDHENMFWYRQDPGLGLRLIYFSYDVKMKEKGDIPEGYSVSREKKERFSLILESASTNQTSMYLCASSRQGSGANVLTFGAGSRLTVL.

The J gene is TRBJ2-3, the V gene TRBV6-5, with a tentative D call TRBD2 (5 bases). Trimming removed 6 bases at V and 0 bases at J, with 13 bases between. The CDR3 runs 15 residues. Germline V gene sequence: CDR1 MNHEY, CDR2 SVGAGI. The CDR3 reads CASSTGERSTDTQYF. DNA for the CDR3: TGTGCCAGCAGCACCGGGGAGCGGAGCACAGATACGCAGTATTTT.

CDR3 loop: CASSPPLAQGVYGYTF. The CDR3 region has the DNA TGTGCCAGCAGCCCCCCCCTCGCGCAGGGGGTCTATGGCTACACCTTC. J is TRBJ1-2 and V is TRBV9; 7 bases fit TRBD1. This CDR3 comprises 16 residues. V dropped 4 bases and J dropped 4; count of bases not matched to a gene: 13. Per germline, CDR1 SGDLS and CDR2 YYNGEE.

The chain links TRBV6-1 to TRBJ2-1, with 13 bases that match TRBD2. The CDR3 contains 17 residues. The trim removed 0 bases at V and 9 bases at J, leaving 8 bases unmatched. Germline loops: CDR1 MNHNS, CDR2 SASEGT. The CDR3 protein is CASSEAPTSGRGTEQFF. The CDR3 DNA reads TGTGCCAGCAGTGAAGCTCCTACTAGCGGGAGGGGGACTGAGCAGTTCTTC.

The genes are TRBV4-2 and TRBJ2-3; D uncertain. V was cut by 0 bases and J by 4 bases, with 8 bases left in between. CDR3 length equals 14 residues. CDR1 LGHNA and CDR2 YNFKEQ come from the germline V gene. The CDR3 protein is CASSQEFWPDTQYF. In DNA form, the CDR3 reads TGTGCCAGCAGCCAAGAGTTCTGGCCAGATACGCAGTATTTT.